One and the same sample provided the 21 T cell receptor beta chains below, sequenced in a study of tumor-infiltrating lymphocytes in primary liver carcinoma. Co-extraction of both nucleic acids (RNA and DNA) used 20-30 mg of unsorted bulk tissue. Synthesis of TCR beta cDNA was carried out from 500 ng total RNA with a constant-region primer. Three-round nested multiplex PCR performed with slightly modified ARM-PCR produced the TCR beta libraries. The first two PCR rounds, approximately 10 cycles each, used TRBV1-TRBV30 forward primers and a C-beta reverse primer. TCRdb called the multiplex PCR reads again in MiXCR, with one record for every CDR3 protein. The sample includes about 120,000 distinct CDR3 sequences, about two thirds of them seen just once. Sequencing used tumor-adjacent normal liver tissue. These receptors all stem from a woman aged 55-70 years with primary liver carcinoma and hepatitis B virus infection.

This clonotype was counted many times. The chain carries TRBV5-5 and TRBJ2-5; D could derive from TRBD1 or TRBD2 (5 bases each). V lost 2 bases, J lost 4 bases, and 15 bases lay in between. The germline V gene encodes CDR1 SGHKS and CDR2 YYEKEE (reference sequence). This CDR3 region has 15 residues. The CDR3 DNA follows: TGTGCCAGCAGCTTCGGGGCCGGGAATGGAGAGACCCAGTACTTC. Its translation is CASSFGAGNGETQYF.

This clonotype was counted at least ten times. The V and J genes are TRBV30 and TRBJ1-5, with D perhaps matching TRBD1 (5 bases). The CDR3 is 15 residues long. The V end lost 5 bases, the J end lost 0 bases, and 14 bases lay between the germline ends. In germline, CDR1 is GTSNPN, CDR2 SVGIG (reference sequence). CDR3 coding DNA: TGTGCCTGGGACTCAGGGAGATATAGCAATCAGCCCCAGCATTTT. Amino acid sequence: CAWDSGRYSNQPQHF.

Concerning this clonotype: Lacking the conserved final phenylalanine or tryptophan, this CDR3 likely reflects a read error. The limits of the CDR3 on the DNA are not certain, so only TCRdb's listed CDR3 is given. The genes are TRBV11-3 and TRBJ2-5; the D call TRBD1 from the table was never checked on the DNA. Germline loops: CDR1 SGHNT, CDR2 YENEEA. The CDR3 spans 15 residues, counting both ends. CDR3 amino acids: CASSSEGGTGETQYL.

As concerns this clonotype: This may arise from a read error, as a much more abundant clone is one base away. Lacking the conserved final phenylalanine or tryptophan, this CDR3 likely reflects a read error. The chain uses TRBV29-1 and TRBJ2-5, with 10 bases identical to TRBD2. Germline V gene data show CDR1 as SQVTM and CDR2 as ANQGSEA. This CDR3 region has 15 residues. The CDR3, as DNA: TGCGGCGTTGAACGGCTAGCGGGAGTCTTCGAGACCCAGTACTCC. This codes for CGVERLAGVFETQYS.

This clonotype was counted a single time. This chain uses TRBV30 with TRBJ2-7; maybe TRBD2 (6 bases). The germline V gene encodes CDR1 GTSNPN and CDR2 SVGIG (reference sequence). CDR3 length equals 15 residues. Trimming cost V 3 bases and J 9 bases, with 24 bases left between them. The CDR3 DNA follows: TGTGCCTGGAGCATCGGGACTTTTAGCTCCTGCGTGCAGTACTTC. Residues: CAWSIGTFSSCVQYF.

As to this clonotype: The junction differs from germline at one of its ends, possibly a read error. The V gene is TRBV12-3 or TRBV12-4, the J gene TRBJ1-5; D might be TRBD1 (5 bases). The CDR3 loop spans 14 amino acids. In nucleotides, the CDR3 is TGTGCCAGCAGTTCATCGGAGGCGGGGCAGCCCCGGCATTTT. Translation gives CASSSSEAGQPRHF.

In this sample, this clonotype turned up once. Relative to the germline gene, one junction end is altered; a read error may explain this. The gene calls are TRBV6-5 and TRBJ2-2; 14 bases are shared with TRBD2. This CDR3 has 17 residues. CDR1 and CDR2 from the germline V gene are MNHEY and SVGAGI. In DNA, the CDR3 is TGTGCCAGCACCCGGAAAGGACTAGCGGGAGGAACCGGGGAGCTGTCTTTT. Translation gives CASTRKGLAGGTGELSF.

The chain has TRBV12-3 or TRBV12-4 and TRBJ2-1; TRBD1 might be the D (5 bases). The CDR3 runs 18 residues. V was cut by 1 base and J by 4 bases, with 20 bases left in between. The chain's CDR3 is CASSLEAGPELTYNEQFF. CDR3 DNA sequence: TGTGCCAGCAGTTTAGAGGCAGGGCCGGAACTAACGTACAATGAGCAGTTCTTC.

The V and J genes are TRBV3-1 and TRBJ2-1; D is unresolved. The length of the CDR3 is 13 residues. The V and J ends lost 6 bases and 6 bases respectively, with 12 bases between them. Germline V gives CDR1 LGHDT, CDR2 YNNKEL (reference sequence). The CDR3 protein is CASSLNNGNEQFF. The CDR3 DNA sequence: TGTGCCAGCAGTCTCAATAACGGCAATGAGCAGTTCTTC.

Worth noting for this clonotype: The CDR3 end shows no conserved phenylalanine or tryptophan, and so a read error is likely. The DNA is left out, because the CDR3 cannot be placed on it with certainty; the CDR3 is given as TCRdb lists it. The J gene is TRBJ2-6, the V gene TRBV10-2. Germline V gives CDR1 WSHSY, CDR2 SAAADI. The CDR3 numbers 15 amino acids, ends counted. The CDR3 spells CASGEADSGANVLSL.

This clonotype has just a few counts. With a much larger clone just one base away, this may be a read error. The chain has TRBV30 and TRBJ1-2, with a tentative D call TRBD1 (5 bases). Per germline, CDR1 GTSNPN and CDR2 SVGIG (reference sequence). The CDR3 length is 13 residues. The ends were cut back, 6 bases at V and 10 bases at J, with 21 bases in the middle. The CDR3: CACQFGTYLDYTF. The CDR3 nucleotides are TGTGCCTGTCAATTCGGGACTTACCTGGACTACACCTTC.

Comment on this clonotype: This CDR3 is missing its conserved last phenylalanine or tryptophan, likely due to a read error. The chain links TRBV11-2 to TRBJ1-4; 10 bases line up with TRBD1. CDR1 and CDR2 from the germline V gene are SGHAT and FQNNGV. This CDR3 contains 14 residues. CDR3 loop: CASSLDRGTEKLFS. As DNA, the CDR3 is TGTGCCAGCAGCCTGGACAGGGGGACTGAAAAGCTGTTTTCT.

Details on this clonotype: The CDR3 does not end in the conserved phenylalanine or tryptophan, so this is likely a read error. This CDR3 is CAWSGSAGVGTGELFL. The CDR3 nucleotides read TGTGCCTGGAGTGGCTCAGCGGGAGTGGGGACCGGGGAGCTGTTTTTA. This sequence joins TRBV30 and TRBJ2-2; 8 bases agree with TRBD2. This CDR3 is built from 16 residues. Germline V gene data show CDR1 as GTSNPN and CDR2 as SVGIG (reference sequence). V trimming: 1 base; J trimming: 5 bases; junction bases outside the gene matches: 9.

This clonotype was seen a few times. This may stem from a read error, because a much larger clone lies one nucleotide away. The rearrangement links TRBV6-6 to TRBJ2-1; no reliable D call. The germline V gene encodes CDR1 MNHNY and CDR2 SVGAGI (reference sequence). The CDR3 sequence is 12 residues long. V was pared by 9 bases and J by 8 bases, with 14 bases between. CDR3 DNA sequence: TGTGCCAGTACTTGGTCGCAGGATGAGCAGTTCTTC. It codes for CASTWSQDEQFF.

The chain is built from TRBV11-2 and TRBJ2-1, with TRBD2 identical over 15 bases. After removal of 5 bases from V and 8 bases from J, the junction contained 10 bases not matched to a gene. The CDR3 has 17 amino acids. CDR1 SGHAT and CDR2 FQNNGV come from the germline V gene. The CDR3 loop reads CASSKGLAGGPGDEQFF. In nucleotides, the CDR3 is TGTGCCAGCAGCAAGGGACTAGCGGGAGGACCGGGGGATGAGCAGTTCTTC.

In the case of this clonotype: One end of the junction fails to match germline, which may point to a read error. The chain joins TRBV11-3 to TRBJ2-7; D is tentatively TRBD1 or TRBD2 (5 bases each). The CDR3 sequence is 14 residues long. Germline CDR1 SGHNT, CDR2 YENEEA. Written as DNA, the CDR3 is TGCGTCAGCAGCTCGCCAGGGAGCTCCTACGAGCAGTACTTC. Translated, it gives CVSSSPGSSYEQYF.

Regarding this clonotype: The germline gene is not matched at one end of the junction; a read error may be the cause. The chain recombines TRBV25-1 with TRBJ2-1; 7 bases match TRBD2. There are 17 residues in the CDR3. Germline CDR1 MGHDK, CDR2 SYGVNS. As DNA, the CDR3 is TGTGCCAGCAGTGAACGGGGAGCGGGAAGGGCCTACAATGAGCACTTCTTC. It specifies CASSERGAGRAYNEHFF. Supplemented by reference TRBV25-1 and TRBJ2-1, the full variable domain reads EADIYQTPRYLVIGTGKKITLECSQTMGHDKMYWYQQDPGMELHLIHYSYGVNSTEKGDLSSESTVSRIRTEHFPLTLESARPSHTSQYLCASSERGAGRAYNEHFFGPGTRLTVL.

The genes are TRBV6-5 and TRBJ2-7; a weak D match, TRBD2 (6 bases). V was pared by 6 bases and J by 7 bases, with 16 bases between. CDR1 is MNHEY, CDR2 SVGAGI, per germline. The CDR3 extends over 13 amino acids. This CDR3 reads CASSSGRHNEQYF. DNA of the CDR3: TGTGCCAGCAGCAGTGGGAGGCACAATGAGCAGTACTTC.

With regard to this clonotype: Being one base from a much bigger clone, this may be a read error. The chain uses TRBV6-1 and TRBJ1-1, with D maybe TRBD1 (5 bases). The V gene lost 6 bases and the J gene lost 2 bases, with 16 bases spanning the gap. Germline CDR1 is MNHNS and CDR2 is SASEGT. This CDR3 is built from 15 residues. Here the CDR3 reads CASRVGTTTNTEAFF. The CDR3 DNA reads TGTGCCAGCAGGGTGGGGACCACGACTAACACTGAAGCTTTCTTT.

Note on this clonotype: Relative to the germline gene, one junction end is altered; a read error may explain this. The rearrangement links TRBV4-2 to TRBJ2-6, with D perhaps TRBD1 or TRBD2 (5 bases each). CDR1 LGHNA and CDR2 YNFKEQ come from the germline V gene. The CDR3 has 16 residues. As DNA, the CDR3 is TGTGCCAGCTGCCAAGAAATCCTCGCCGGGGCCAACGTCTTGACTTTC. Encoded protein: CASCQEILAGANVLTF.

With respect to this clonotype: This may arise from a read error, as a much more abundant clone is one base away. This chain uses TRBV13 with TRBJ1-2, with D possibly TRBD1 on 5 matching bases. The CDR3 contains 17 residues. Looked up from germline, CDR1 is PRHDT and CDR2 is FYEKMQ (reference sequence). The CDR3 DNA reads as TGTGCCGGCAGTCGGGGCGCGGCATTCGGGGAGAACTATGGCTACACCTTC. Translated: CAGSRGAAFGENYGYTF.